Each of the 10 T cell receptor beta chains below was sequenced from the same sample in a study of blood T cell repertoires in COVID-19. The method was immunoSEQ multiplex PCR; TCRdb's version includes in-frame clones alone and lacks a portion of them. The sample includes 20,000 to 25,000 clones, roughly 80% seen only once; the top ten take roughly 2.9%. The source material was peripheral blood. These receptors were collected from a man in his forties or fifties with acute or convalescent COVID-19.

The chain combines TRBV3-1 (or the pseudogene TRBV3-2) with TRBJ2-2; 9 positions agree with TRBD2. The V and J ends lost 4 bases and 7 bases, in that order; junction bases with no gene match: 10. The germline V gene encodes CDR1 LGHDT and CDR2 YNNKEL (reference sequence). The CDR3 length is 16 residues. In DNA, the CDR3 is TGTGCCAGCAGCCCTGGGCTAGCGGGGAATTACGGGGAGCTGTTTTTT. Protein: CASSPGLAGNYGELFF.

Points on this clone: One end of the junction fails to match germline, which may point to a read error. The chain uses TRBV7-8 and TRBJ1-3; TRBD1 matches 7 bases. This CDR3 contains 8 residues. Germline lookup yields CDR1 SGHVS and CDR2 FQNEAQ. CDR3 DNA sequence: TGTGCCAGCAGCCCAGGGGGTTTT. It codes for CASSPGGF.

The CDR3 is CASSLTGGQAFF. In nucleotides, the CDR3 is TGCGCCAGCAGCTTGACAGGGGGGCAAGCTTTCTTT. The gene calls are TRBV5-1 and TRBJ1-1, with 8 bases lining up with TRBD1. Unmatched junction bases numbered 2, after V lost 1 base and J lost 9 bases. The germline CDR1 and CDR2 sequences are SGHRS and YFSETQ. CDR3 size: 12 residues.

This chain links TRBV5-4 with TRBJ2-3; possibly TRBD1 for D (5 bases). Trimming stripped 3 bases from V and 0 bases from J, with 11 bases between. The length of the CDR3 is 15 residues. Germline V gene sequence: CDR1 SGHNT, CDR2 YYREEE (reference sequence). The CDR3: CASSSGAHSTDTQYF. The CDR3 nucleotides read TGTGCCAGCAGCTCTGGGGCCCATAGCACAGATACGCAGTATTTT.

J is TRBJ1-6 and V is TRBV19; D is possibly TRBD1 (6 bases). This CDR3 is 13 amino acids long. V was trimmed by 6 bases and J by 10 bases, leaving 13 bases between them. CDR1 LNHDA and CDR2 SQIVND come from the germline V gene (reference sequence). The CDR3 bases are TGTGCCAGTAGCAACAGGGATTACTCACCCCTCCACTTT. Translating it yields CASSNRDYSPLHF.

This clone has just one count. The chain couples TRBV3-1 (or the pseudogene TRBV3-2) to TRBJ1-1; a weak D match, TRBD1 (5 bases). Germline V CDR1 and CDR2: LGHDT, YNNKEL (reference sequence). V gave up 4 bases and J gave up 0 bases, with 12 bases separating them. This CDR3 spans 15 amino acids. The CDR3 nucleotides read TGTGCCAGCAGCCGGCGGGGGGAGATGAACACTGAAGCTTTCTTT. It translates to CASSRRGEMNTEAFF.

The chain carries TRBV21-1 and TRBJ1-5; the table assigns TRBD1, which was not confirmed against the DNA. TRBV21-1 corresponds to a pseudogene. The CDR3 is 13 residues long. CDR3 in DNA: TGTGCCAGCAGACGACAGGGAAGTAAGCCCCAGCATTTT. This translates into CASRRQGSKPQHF.

The V call is TRBV4-1, the J call TRBJ1-1; unclear D gene. Trimming left V 1 base short and J 3 bases short, with 21 bases between. The germline CDR1 and CDR2 sequences are MGHRA and YSYEKL. The CDR3 has 18 amino acids. The CDR3 sequence: CASSQGFLAPGRHTEAFF. CDR3 nucleotides: TGCGCCAGCAGCCAAGGGTTTTTGGCCCCGGGGAGACACACTGAAGCTTTCTTT.

The V gene is TRBV21-1, the J gene TRBJ1-4; the table's D call, TRBD1, was not checked against the DNA. TRBV21-1 is noted as a pseudogene. This CDR3 has 15 residues. CDR3: CASSKVPGGNEKLFF. CDR3 in DNA: TGTGCCAGCAGCAAAGTCCCAGGGGGCAATGAAAAACTGTTTTTT.

This rearrangement joins TRBV7-6 to TRBJ1-4; D may be TRBD1 (6 bases). CDR1 and CDR2 (germline): SGHVS, FNYEAQ. Trimming removed 2 bases from V and 7 bases from J, with 20 bases in between. The CDR3 has 17 residues. CDR3 nucleotides: TGTGCCAGCAGCTTAAACCCCGGCGGGGGGCGCAGTGAAAAACTGTTTTTT. This codes for CASSLNPGGGRSEKLFF. The full variable domain, completed using reference TRBV7-6 and TRBJ1-4, is GAGVSQSPRYKVTKRGQDVALRCDPISGHVSLYWYRQALGQGPEFLTYFNYEAQQDKSGLPNDRFSAERPEGSISTLTIQRTEQRDSAMYRCASSLNPGGGRSEKLFFGSGTQLSVL.